This entry features one T cell receptor (beta chain) sequence. Its antigen is not known. The data were taken from a study of T cells in localized non-small cell lung cancer. Whole-study findings and limits: Measurement of T cell clonality placed uninvolved adjacent lung highest, above the level in tumor.

Germline values: CDR1 MNHEY, CDR2 SVGAGI. V was shortened by 5 bases and J by 4 bases, with 12 bases between the two germline ends. The CDR3 extends over 14 amino acids. Libraries were prepared by immunoSEQ multiplex PCR; TCRdb keeps only in-frame clonotypes and omits some of them. This sample has some 34,000 clones, with about four fifths found just once. This chain uses TRBV6-5 with TRBJ1-5; D not certain. The sequences come from peripheral blood, collected before any cancer treatment. The TCR comes from a male donor at least 60 years old with stage III squamous cell lung carcinoma. The CDR3 loop is CASSPIGGNQPQHF. In DNA, the CDR3 is TGTGCCAGCAGTCCGATTGGAGGAAATCAGCCCCAGCATTTT.